This paragraph covers one T cell receptor beta chain sequence. Its antigen is currently unknown. This entry belongs to a study of CXCR3-negative and CXCR3-positive naive CD8 T cells. Regarding the study as a whole: When CXCR3-positive naive cells were set against CXCR3-negative naive cells, the former had more hydrophobic TRB CDR3s.

The libraries of TRB cDNA were constructed through 5' RACE using UMI labels. TCRdb reprocessed the 5' RACE reads, with one entry per CDR3 protein and no DNA. The table for this sample gives about 130,000 distinct CDR3 sequences. Sequenced material: naive CXCR3- CD8+ T cells from blood. Sample subset: CD45RO-CCR7+CD27+CD95- naive CD8+ T cells lacking CXCR3 (TNR3-). This clonotype originated in a human donor in good health. Some clones in this sample may be carry-over from other donors' samples.

The CDR3 loop is CASSPMGQGVRETQYF. The chain combines TRBV4-1 with TRBJ2-5; the D call of TRBD1 rests on TCRdb alone, since no DNA is present to check it. Germline V lookup: CDR1 MGHRA, CDR2 YSYEKL. The CDR3 extends over 16 amino acids.